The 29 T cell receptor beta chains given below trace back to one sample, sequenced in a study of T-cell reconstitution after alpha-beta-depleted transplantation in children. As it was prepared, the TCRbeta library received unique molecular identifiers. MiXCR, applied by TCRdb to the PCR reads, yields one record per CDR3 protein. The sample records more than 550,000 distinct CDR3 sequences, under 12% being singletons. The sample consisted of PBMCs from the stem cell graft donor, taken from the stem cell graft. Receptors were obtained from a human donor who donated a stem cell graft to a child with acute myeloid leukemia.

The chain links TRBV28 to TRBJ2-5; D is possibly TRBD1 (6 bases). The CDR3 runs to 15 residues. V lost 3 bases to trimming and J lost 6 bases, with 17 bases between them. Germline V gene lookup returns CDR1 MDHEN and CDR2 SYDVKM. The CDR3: CASSFRLLGGKTQYF. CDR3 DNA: TGTGCCAGCAGTTTCAGACTTCTAGGGGGAAAGACCCAGTACTTC.

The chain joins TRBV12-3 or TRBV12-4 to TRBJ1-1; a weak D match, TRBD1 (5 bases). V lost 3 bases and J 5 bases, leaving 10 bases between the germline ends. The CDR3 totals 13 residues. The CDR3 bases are TGTGCCAGCAGTTTGACAGCCCAGACTGAAGCTTTCTTT. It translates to CASSLTAQTEAFF.

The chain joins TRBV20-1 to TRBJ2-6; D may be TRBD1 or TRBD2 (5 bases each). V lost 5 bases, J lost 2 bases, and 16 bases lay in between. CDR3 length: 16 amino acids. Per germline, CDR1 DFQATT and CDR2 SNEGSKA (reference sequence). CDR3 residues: CSADTPLGAGANVLTF. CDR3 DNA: TGCAGTGCTGACACTCCCTTGGGGGCTGGGGCCAACGTCCTGACTTTC.

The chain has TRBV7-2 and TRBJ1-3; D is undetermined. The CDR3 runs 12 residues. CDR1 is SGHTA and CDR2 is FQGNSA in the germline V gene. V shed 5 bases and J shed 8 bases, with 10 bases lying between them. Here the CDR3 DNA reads TGTGCCAGCAGCCCGGCGGGTTACACCATATATTTT. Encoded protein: CASSPAGYTIYF.

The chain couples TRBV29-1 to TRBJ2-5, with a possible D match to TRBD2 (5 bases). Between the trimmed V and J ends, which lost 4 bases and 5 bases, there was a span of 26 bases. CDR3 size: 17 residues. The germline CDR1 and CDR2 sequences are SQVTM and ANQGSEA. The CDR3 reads CSVAEAGGLPTYETQYF. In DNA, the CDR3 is TGCAGCGTTGCGGAGGCGGGCGGGCTCCCGACCTACGAGACCCAGTACTTC.

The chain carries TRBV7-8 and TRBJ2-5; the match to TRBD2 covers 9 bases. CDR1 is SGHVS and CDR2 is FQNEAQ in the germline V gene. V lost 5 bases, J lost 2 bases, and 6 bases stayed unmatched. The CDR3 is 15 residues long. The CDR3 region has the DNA TGTGCCAGCAGCCCGAGACTAGCGGAGCAAGAGACCCAGTACTTC. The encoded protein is CASSPRLAEQETQYF.

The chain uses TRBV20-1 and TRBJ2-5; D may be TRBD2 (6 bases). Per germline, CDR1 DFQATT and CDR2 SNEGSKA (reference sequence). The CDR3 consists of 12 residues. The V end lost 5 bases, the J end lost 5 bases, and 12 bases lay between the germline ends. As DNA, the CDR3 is TGCAGTGCTCTAGCGTCCCTGGAGACCCAGTACTTC. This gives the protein CSALASLETQYF.

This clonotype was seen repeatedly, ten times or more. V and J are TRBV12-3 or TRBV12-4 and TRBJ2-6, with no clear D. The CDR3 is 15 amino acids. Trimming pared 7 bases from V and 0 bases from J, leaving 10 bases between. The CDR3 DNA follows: TGTGCCAGCAATTTTCAGAACTCTGGGGCCAACGTCCTGACTTTC. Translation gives CASNFQNSGANVLTF.

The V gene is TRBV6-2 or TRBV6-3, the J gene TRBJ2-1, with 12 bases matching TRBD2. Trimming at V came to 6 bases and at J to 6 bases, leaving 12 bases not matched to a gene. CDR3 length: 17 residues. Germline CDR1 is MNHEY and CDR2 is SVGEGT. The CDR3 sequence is CASSPLPASGRANEQFF. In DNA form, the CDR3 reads TGTGCCAGCAGCCCTCTCCCGGCTAGCGGGAGGGCCAATGAGCAGTTCTTC.

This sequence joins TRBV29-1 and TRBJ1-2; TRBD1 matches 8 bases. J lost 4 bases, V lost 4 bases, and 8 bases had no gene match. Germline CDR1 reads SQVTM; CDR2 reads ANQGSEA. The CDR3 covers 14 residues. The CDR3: CSVGSVQGAYGYTF. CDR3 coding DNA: TGCAGCGTTGGGTCGGTCCAGGGGGCCTATGGCTACACCTTC.

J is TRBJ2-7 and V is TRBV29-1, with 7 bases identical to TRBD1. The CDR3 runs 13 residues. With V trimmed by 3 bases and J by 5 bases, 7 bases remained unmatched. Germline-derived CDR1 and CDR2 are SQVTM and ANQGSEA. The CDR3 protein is CSVETGTADEQYF. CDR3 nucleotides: TGCAGCGTTGAGACCGGGACAGCTGACGAGCAGTACTTC.

In DNA, the CDR3 is TGCAGCGTTAGGAGGGCCTCTGGAAACACCATATATTTT. This sequence encodes CSVRRASGNTIYF. This chain connects TRBV29-1 to TRBJ1-3; unclear D gene. Trimming left V 5 bases short and J 0 bases short, with 8 bases between. Germline V gene lookup returns CDR1 SQVTM and CDR2 ANQGSEA. This CDR3 spans 13 amino acids.

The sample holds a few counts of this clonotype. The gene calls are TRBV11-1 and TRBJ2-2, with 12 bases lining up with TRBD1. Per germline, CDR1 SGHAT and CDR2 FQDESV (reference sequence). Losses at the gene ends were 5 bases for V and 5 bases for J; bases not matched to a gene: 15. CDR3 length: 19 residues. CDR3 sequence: CASSPSAGQGARWTGELFF. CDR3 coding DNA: TGTGCCAGCAGCCCCTCGGCGGGACAGGGGGCGCGATGGACCGGGGAGCTGTTTTTT.

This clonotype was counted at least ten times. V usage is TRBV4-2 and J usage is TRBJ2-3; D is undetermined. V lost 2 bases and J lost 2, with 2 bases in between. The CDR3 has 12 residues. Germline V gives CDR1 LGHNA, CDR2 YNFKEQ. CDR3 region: CASSQPTDTQYF. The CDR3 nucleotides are TGTGCCAGCAGCCAACCCACAGATACGCAGTATTTT.

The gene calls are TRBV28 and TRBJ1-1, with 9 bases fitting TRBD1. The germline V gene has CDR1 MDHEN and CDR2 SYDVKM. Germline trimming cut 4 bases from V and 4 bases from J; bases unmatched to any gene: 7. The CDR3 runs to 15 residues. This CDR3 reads CASSSGTGPGTEAFF. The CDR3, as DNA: TGTGCCAGCAGTTCCGGGACAGGGCCGGGCACTGAAGCTTTCTTT.

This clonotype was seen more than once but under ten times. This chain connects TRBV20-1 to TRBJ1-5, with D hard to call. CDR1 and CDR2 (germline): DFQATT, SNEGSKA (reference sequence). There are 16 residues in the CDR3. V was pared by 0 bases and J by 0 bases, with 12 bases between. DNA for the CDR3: TGCAGTGCTAGAGAGGTAGGGCCTTATAGCAATCAGCCCCAGCATTTT. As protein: CSAREVGPYSNQPQHF.

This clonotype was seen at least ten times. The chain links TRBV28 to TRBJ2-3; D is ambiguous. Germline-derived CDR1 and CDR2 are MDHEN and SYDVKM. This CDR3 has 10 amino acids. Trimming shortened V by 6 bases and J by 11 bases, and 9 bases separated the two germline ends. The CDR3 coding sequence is TGTGCCAGCAGCCGAAATGGGCAGTATTTT. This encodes CASSRNGQYF.

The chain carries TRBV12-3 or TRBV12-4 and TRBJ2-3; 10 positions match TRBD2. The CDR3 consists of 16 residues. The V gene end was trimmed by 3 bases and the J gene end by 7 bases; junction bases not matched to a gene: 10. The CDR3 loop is CASSLVTSGTRHTQYF. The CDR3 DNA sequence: TGTGCCAGCAGTTTGGTAACTAGCGGGACGAGACATACGCAGTATTTT.

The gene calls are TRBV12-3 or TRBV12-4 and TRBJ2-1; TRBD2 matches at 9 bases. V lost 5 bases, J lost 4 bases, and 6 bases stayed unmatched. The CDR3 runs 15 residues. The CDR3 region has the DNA TGTGCCAGCAGTCGTAGCGGGAGTCCTTACAATGAGCAGTTCTTC. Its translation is CASSRSGSPYNEQFF.

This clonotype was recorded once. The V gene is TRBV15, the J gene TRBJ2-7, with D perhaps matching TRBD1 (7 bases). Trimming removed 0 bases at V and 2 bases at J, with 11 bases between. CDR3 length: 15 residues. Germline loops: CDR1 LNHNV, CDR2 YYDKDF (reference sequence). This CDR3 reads CATSRERGQTYEQYF. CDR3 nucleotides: TGTGCCACCAGCAGAGAGCGGGGACAGACCTACGAGCAGTACTTC.

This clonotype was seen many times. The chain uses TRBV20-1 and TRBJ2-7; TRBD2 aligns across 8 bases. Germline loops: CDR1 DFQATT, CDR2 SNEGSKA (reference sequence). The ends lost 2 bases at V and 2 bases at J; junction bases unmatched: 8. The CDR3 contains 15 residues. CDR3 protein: CSARFPSGSPYEQYF. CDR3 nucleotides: TGCAGTGCTAGATTTCCTAGCGGGTCTCCCTACGAGCAGTACTTC.

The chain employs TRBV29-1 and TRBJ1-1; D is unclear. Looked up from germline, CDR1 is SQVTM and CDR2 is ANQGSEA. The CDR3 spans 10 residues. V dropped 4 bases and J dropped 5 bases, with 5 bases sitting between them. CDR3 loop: CSVVETEAFF. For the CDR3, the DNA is TGCAGCGTTGTTGAGACTGAAGCTTTCTTT.

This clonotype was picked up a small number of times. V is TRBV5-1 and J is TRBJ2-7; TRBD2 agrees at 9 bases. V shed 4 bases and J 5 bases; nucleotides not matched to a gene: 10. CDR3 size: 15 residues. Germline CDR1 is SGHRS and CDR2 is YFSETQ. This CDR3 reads CASSLYPASGNEQYF. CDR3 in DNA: TGCGCCAGCAGCCTATATCCGGCTAGCGGGAACGAGCAGTACTTC.

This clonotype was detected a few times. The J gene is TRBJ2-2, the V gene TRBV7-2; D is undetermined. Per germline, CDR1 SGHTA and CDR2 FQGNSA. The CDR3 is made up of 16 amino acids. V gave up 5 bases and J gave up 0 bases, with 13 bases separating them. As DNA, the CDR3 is TGTGCCAGCAGCCCCCGCCGGTTAGCGAACACCGGGGAGCTGTTTTTT. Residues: CASSPRRLANTGELFF.

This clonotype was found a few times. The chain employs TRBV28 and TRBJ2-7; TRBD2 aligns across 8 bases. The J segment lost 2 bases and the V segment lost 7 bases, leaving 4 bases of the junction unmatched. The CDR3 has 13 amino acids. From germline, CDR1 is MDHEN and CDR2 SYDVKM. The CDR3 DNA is TGTGCCAGCAACGAGCGGGAGACCTACGAGCAGTACTTC. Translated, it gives CASNERETYEQYF.

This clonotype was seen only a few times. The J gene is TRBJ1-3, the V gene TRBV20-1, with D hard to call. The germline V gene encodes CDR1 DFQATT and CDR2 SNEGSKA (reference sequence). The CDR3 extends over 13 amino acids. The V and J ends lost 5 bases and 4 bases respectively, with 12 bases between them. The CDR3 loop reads CSAEPVGGNTIYF. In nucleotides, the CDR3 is TGCAGTGCTGAGCCCGTGGGGGGAAACACCATATATTTT.

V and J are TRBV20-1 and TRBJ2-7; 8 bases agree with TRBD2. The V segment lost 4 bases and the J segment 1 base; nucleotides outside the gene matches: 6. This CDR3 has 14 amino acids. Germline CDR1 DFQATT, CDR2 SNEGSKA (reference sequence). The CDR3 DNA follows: TGCAGTGCTAACCCTAGCGGGCAATCCTACGAGCAGTACTTC. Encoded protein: CSANPSGQSYEQYF.

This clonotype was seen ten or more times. In DNA form, the CDR3 reads TGCAGCGTTGACCTCGGCAGGGGGTTGCGTGGCTACACCTTC. Translating gives CSVDLGRGLRGYTF. The chain recombines TRBV29-1 with TRBJ1-2, with 7 nucleotides matching TRBD1. The CDR3 contains 14 residues. CDR1 is SQVTM and CDR2 is ANQGSEA in the germline V gene. V lost 3 bases, J lost 7 bases, and 11 bases stayed unmatched.

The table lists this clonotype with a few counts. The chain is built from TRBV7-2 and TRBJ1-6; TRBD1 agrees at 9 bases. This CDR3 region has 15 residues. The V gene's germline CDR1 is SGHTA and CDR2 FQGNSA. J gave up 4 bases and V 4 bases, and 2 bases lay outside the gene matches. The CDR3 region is CASSWDRAYNSPLHF. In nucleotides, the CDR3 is TGTGCCAGCAGCTGGGACAGGGCTTATAATTCACCCCTCCACTTT.